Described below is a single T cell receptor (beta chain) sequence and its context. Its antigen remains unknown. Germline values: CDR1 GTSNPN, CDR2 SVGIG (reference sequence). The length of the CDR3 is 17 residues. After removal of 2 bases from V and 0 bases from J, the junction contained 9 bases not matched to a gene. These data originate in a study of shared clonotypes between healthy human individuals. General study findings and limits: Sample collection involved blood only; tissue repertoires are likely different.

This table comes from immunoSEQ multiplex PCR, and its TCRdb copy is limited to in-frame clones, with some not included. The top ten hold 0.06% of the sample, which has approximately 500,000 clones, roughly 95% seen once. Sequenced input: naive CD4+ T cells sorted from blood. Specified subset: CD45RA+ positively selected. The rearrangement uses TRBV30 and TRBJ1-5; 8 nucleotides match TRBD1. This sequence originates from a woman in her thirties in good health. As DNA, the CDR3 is TGTGCCTGGAGTTGGGGACAGGAATTGGGTAGCAATCAGCCCCAGCATTTT. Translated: CAWSWGQELGSNQPQHF.